This entry is about one TCR beta chain. The sample belongs to a study of patients and donors after allogeneic stem cell transplantation. The J segment lost 4 bases and the V segment lost 4 bases, leaving 4 bases of the junction unmatched. The CDR3 covers 15 residues. Each CDR3 protein is one row after TCRdb ran MiXCR on the RT-PCR reads. The repertoire includes around 25,000 distinct CDR3 sequences, 35% to 45% of them detected once, and 65% to 80% sits in the top ten. Specimen: blood, either unsorted or a sorted T cell fraction (not recorded which). This sequence joins TRBV12-3 or TRBV12-4 and TRBJ1-4; 9 bases fit TRBD1. The source is a human donor who was either an allogeneic HSCT recipient or a stem cell or donor lymphocyte infusion donor (not recorded which). It is not recorded whose cells these are; they may come from a transplant donor. The CDR3 region is CASSSRQGGNEKLFF. The DNA for the CDR3 is TGTGCCAGCAGTTCGAGACAGGGGGGTAATGAAAAACTGTTTTTT.